These T cell receptor beta chains were read from a single sample in a study of siplizumab effects on memory and regulatory T cells. The method was immunoSEQ multiplex PCR; TCRdb's version includes in-frame clones alone and lacks a portion of them. The data contain about 50,000 clones, over 75% of them singletons. Sequenced material: naive CD8+ T cells sorted from blood. The receptors originated from a human donor in good health. The CDR3 runs from the conserved cysteine through the conserved F or W. A D gene is named only where the DNA matches it firmly. Expanded clones get a size class; other rows say once, few or many, or leave the size out.

D | size | J | V | CDR3 | DNA
NA | NA | TRBJ2-7 | TRBV19 | CASSWGFGQTSYEQYF | TGTGCCAGTAGTTGGGGGTTCGGACAGACAAGCTACGAGCAGTACTTC
NA | NA | TRBJ2-7 | TRBV7-6 | CASSLPSDEQYF | TGTGCCAGCAGCCTCCCTTCGGACGAGCAGTACTTC
TRBD1 | NA | TRBJ1-1 | TRBV15 | CATGTVNTEAFF | TGTGCCACAGGGACAGTGAACACTGAAGCTTTCTTT
NA | NA | TRBJ2-7 | TRBV6-5 | CASLGFYEQYF | TGTGCCAGCCTGGGCTTCTACGAGCAGTACTTC
NA | NA | TRBJ1-5 | TRBV19 | CASSYGLRSNQPQHF | TGTGCCAGTAGTTATGGTCTGCGAAGCAATCAGCCCCAGCATTTT
NA | NA | TRBJ1-2 | TRBV27 | CASSFWGGNYGYTF | TGTGCCAGCAGTTTCTGGGGAGGTAACTATGGCTACACCTTC
NA | once | TRBJ2-1 | TRBV27 | CASSIPPHNEQFF | TGTGCCAGCAGTATACCCCCACACAATGAGCAGTTCTTC
TRBD1 | NA | TRBJ2-5 | TRBV13 | CASSLGTVDETQYF | TGTGCCAGCAGCCTAGGGACAGTGGATGAGACCCAGTACTTC
TRBD2 | NA | TRBJ2-7 | TRBV6-5 | CASSPQAGDSYEQYF | TGTGCCAGCAGTCCACAAGCGGGAGACTCCTACGAGCAGTACTTC
NA | once | TRBJ2-7 | TRBV21-1 | CASSKGRTVSYEQYF | TGTGCCAGCAGCAAAGGGAGGACAGTCTCCTACGAGCAGTACTTC
TRBD2 | once | TRBJ2-5 | TRBV5-1 | CASSLVSSGPRETQYF | TGCGCCAGCAGCTTGGTTTCTAGCGGGCCACGGGAGACCCAGTACTTC
NA | NA | TRBJ1-1 | TRBV19 | CASSPDTEAFF | TGTGCCAGTAGCCCGGATACTGAAGCTTTCTTT
NA | NA | TRBJ1-6 | TRBV5-1 | CASSLGPNDNSPLHF | TGCGCCAGCAGCTTGGGGCCAAATGATAATTCACCCCTCCACTTT
TRBD1 | NA | TRBJ2-7 | TRBV19 | CASSWSTGAPYEQYF | TGTGCCAGTAGTTGGTCGACAGGGGCCCCCTACGAGCAGTACTTC
TRBD1 | once | TRBJ1-1 | TRBV27 | CASKDRGPGNTEAFF | TGTGCCAGCAAAGACAGGGGGCCTGGGAACACTGAAGCTTTCTTT
NA | few | TRBJ1-3 | TRBV4-1 | CASSQVHSGNTIYF | TGCGCCAGCAGCCAAGTTCACTCTGGAAACACCATATATTTT
NA | NA | TRBJ2-7 | TRBV5-4 | CASSFALGNYEQYF | TGTGCCAGCAGCTTTGCACTGGGGAACTACGAGCAGTACTTC
NA | NA | TRBJ2-7 | TRBV4-2 | CASSPGTYEQYF | TGTGCCAGCAGCCCCGGGACCTACGAGCAGTACTTC
NA | NA | TRBJ1-4 | TRBV10-3 | CAISEGSPTNEKLFF | TGTGCCATCAGTGAGGGGAGCCCAACTAATGAAAAACTGTTTTTT
TRBD1 | NA | TRBJ2-7 | TRBV7-6 | CASSPLGQGAYEQYF | TGTGCCAGCAGCCCCCTCGGACAGGGGGCTTACGAGCAGTACTTC
NA | once | TRBJ2-3 | TRBV29-1 | CSVLVTDTQYF | TGCAGCGTTCTAGTCACAGATACGCAGTATTTT
TRBD1 | NA | TRBJ2-7 | TRBV25-1 | CASSEQGAYEQYF | TGTGCCAGCAGTGAACAGGGGGCCTACGAGCAGTACTTC
NA | NA | TRBJ2-1 | TRBV4-1 | CASSQAASDEQFF | TGCGCCAGCAGCCAAGCGGCTAGCGATGAGCAGTTCTTC
TRBD1 | NA | TRBJ2-1 | TRBV19 | CASNRGLSYNEQFF | TGTGCCAGTAACAGGGGTCTCTCCTACAATGAGCAGTTCTTC
NA | once | TRBJ2-1 | TRBV7-6 | CASSHAAERPYNEQFF | TGTGCCAGCAGCCACGCGGCCGAACGTCCCTACAATGAGCAGTTCTTC
TRBD1 | NA | TRBJ2-5 | TRBV7-3 | CASSLLGTAETQYF | TGTGCCAGCAGCTTATTGGGGACAGCAGAGACCCAGTACTTC
NA | NA | TRBJ1-5 | TRBV13 | CASRRVTQPQHF | TGTGCCAGCAGAAGGGTTACTCAGCCCCAGCATTTT
NA | once | TRBJ2-2 | TRBV20-1 | CSAREGGELFF | TGCAGTGCTAGAGAAGGGGGGGAGCTGTTTTTT
NA | NA | TRBJ2-7 | TRBV4-1 | CASSQDSGDFAYEQYF | TGCGCCAGCAGCCAAGATTCGGGGGATTTCGCCTACGAGCAGTACTTC
NA | NA | TRBJ2-7 | TRBV6-5 | CASGDSREQYF | TGTGCCAGCGGTGATTCACGGGAGCAGTACTTC
TRBD2 | NA | TRBJ2-7 | TRBV6-6 | CASSYLIGRAREQYF | TGTGCCAGCAGTTACTTAATCGGGAGGGCCCGGGAGCAGTACTTC